The rows below give T cell receptor beta chains drawn from one sample of a study of OX40 agonist ivuxolimab in advanced cancers. This table comes from immunoSEQ multiplex PCR, and its TCRdb copy is limited to in-frame clones, with some not included. Seen here are more than 80,000 clones, roughly 84% observed once, and the top ten hold 0.72%. Material: CD4+ or CD8+ T cells sorted from blood, obtained in a trial of the OX40 agonist ivuxolimab. All receptors derive from an adult with an advanced solid tumor such as melanoma, head and neck, liver or kidney cancer. Each CDR3 is given with its conserved first and last residue. Each record gives: clone size, V gene, CDR3 length, J gene, D gene, CDR3 protein, CDR3 DNA. A D gene is named only where the DNA matches it firmly. A clone size is listed for some rows: how often the clone was seen (once, few, many), or a class if it is expanded.

size: once
V: TRBV10-3
length: 12
J: TRBJ2-3
D: -
CDR3: CAISESVSTQYF
DNA: TGTGCCATCAGTGAGTCCGTCAGTACGCAGTATTTT

size: -
V: TRBV20-1
length: 9
J: TRBJ1-2
D: -
CDR3: CSAESGYTF
DNA: TGCAGTGCGGAATCTGGCTACACCTTC

size: once
V: TRBV15
length: 15
J: TRBJ2-3
D: -
CDR3: CATSRGPMSTDTQYF
DNA: TGTGCCACCAGCAGAGGCCCGATGAGCACAGATACGCAGTATTTT

size: -
V: TRBV6-5
length: 14
J: TRBJ2-7
D: -
CDR3: CASKWGRLSYEQYF
DNA: TGTGCCAGCAAGTGGGGACGGCTCTCCTACGAGCAGTACTTC

size: -
V: TRBV5-1
length: 16
J: TRBJ2-1
D: TRBD1
CDR3: CASSLPDRASYNEQFF
DNA: TGCGCCAGCAGCTTGCCTGACAGGGCCTCCTACAATGAGCAGTTCTTC

size: many
V: TRBV5-6
length: 12
J: TRBJ2-1
D: -
CDR3: CASSFSRLGQFF
DNA: TGTGCCAGCAGCTTTTCGCGACTTGGGCAGTTCTTC

size: -
V: TRBV6-1
length: 13
J: TRBJ1-1
D: -
CDR3: CASGAVGNTEAFF
DNA: TGTGCCAGCGGCGCGGTGGGGAACACTGAAGCTTTCTTT

size: -
V: TRBV5-6
length: 15
J: TRBJ1-5
D: -
CDR3: CASSLGRLFNQPQHF
DNA: TGTGCCAGCAGCTTGGGTCGGCTATTCAATCAGCCCCAGCATTTT

size: -
V: TRBV28
length: 16
J: TRBJ1-2
D: -
CDR3: CASSLDGSQLNYGYTF
DNA: TGTGCCAGCAGTTTAGACGGATCCCAATTAAACTATGGCTACACCTTC

size: -
V: TRBV5-6
length: 15
J: TRBJ1-5
D: -
CDR3: CASSLEGLSNQPQHF
DNA: TGTGCCAGCAGCTTGGAGGGTTTGAGCAATCAGCCCCAGCATTTT

size: -
V: TRBV4-1
length: 20
J: TRBJ2-6
D: TRBD1
CDR3: CASSQEGLRQGAIRANVLTF
DNA: TGCGCCAGCAGCCAAGAGGGACTGAGACAGGGGGCTATTAGGGCCAACGTCCTGACTTTC

size: -
V: TRBV6-5
length: 13
J: TRBJ1-1
D: -
CDR3: CASSYEGNTEAFF
DNA: TGTGCCAGCAGTTACGAGGGTAACACTGAAGCTTTCTTT

size: -
V: TRBV7-2
length: 15
J: TRBJ2-2
D: -
CDR3: CASSLDARASGELFF
DNA: TGTGCCAGCAGCTTAGATGCCAGGGCGTCCGGGGAGCTGTTTTTT

size: -
V: TRBV18
length: 14
J: TRBJ1-4
D: -
CDR3: CASSGGSANEKLFF
DNA: TGTGCCAGCTCAGGGGGCTCGGCTAATGAAAAACTGTTTTTT

size: -
V: TRBV30
length: 14
J: TRBJ2-1
D: TRBD2
CDR3: CAWTGTSGINEQFF
DNA: TGTGCCTGGACCGGGACTAGCGGTATCAATGAGCAGTTCTTC

size: -
V: TRBV11-2
length: 11
J: TRBJ2-1
D: -
CDR3: CASSRDFEQFF
DNA: TGTGCCAGCAGCCGGGACTTTGAGCAGTTCTTC

size: -
V: TRBV5-1
length: 14
J: TRBJ2-7
D: -
CDR3: CASSLAGGYYEQYF
DNA: TGCGCCAGCAGCTTGGCCGGTGGGTACTACGAGCAGTACTTC

size: -
V: TRBV10-3
length: 14
J: TRBJ1-2
D: -
CDR3: CAISESGGLDGYTF
DNA: TGTGCCATCAGTGAGTCGGGGGGCCTGGATGGCTACACCTTC

size: -
V: TRBV19
length: 16
J: TRBJ1-3
D: -
CDR3: CASRGLDSNSGNTIYF
DNA: TGTGCCAGTAGAGGGTTGGACAGCAACTCTGGAAACACCATATATTTT

size: -
V: TRBV7-8
length: 13
J: TRBJ1-2
D: -
CDR3: CASSFGSNRGYTF
DNA: TGTGCCAGCAGCTTCGGGTCCAACCGGGGCTACACCTTC

size: -
V: TRBV19
length: 15
J: TRBJ2-1
D: TRBD2
CDR3: CASSTGLAGYNEQFF
DNA: TGTGCCAGTAGTACGGGACTAGCGGGGTACAATGAGCAGTTCTTC

size: -
V: TRBV4-3
length: 18
J: TRBJ2-7
D: -
CDR3: CASSQNSVGSLSSYEQYF
DNA: TGCGCCAGCAGCCAGAATTCCGTTGGCAGCCTAAGCTCCTACGAGCAGTACTTC

size: -
V: TRBV7-2
length: 14
J: TRBJ1-2
D: -
CDR3: CASSTPGAVYGYTF
DNA: TGTGCCAGCAGCACCCCGGGGGCGGTCTATGGCTACACCTTC

size: -
V: TRBV7-9
length: 13
J: TRBJ2-5
D: -
CDR3: CASSPDWDETQYF
DNA: TGTGCCAGCAGCCCTGACTGGGATGAGACCCAGTACTTC

size: -
V: TRBV18
length: 10
J: TRBJ1-5
D: -
CDR3: CASAPSSQHF
DNA: TGTGCCAGCGCGCCAAGTTCCCAGCATTTT

size: -
V: TRBV28
length: 14
J: TRBJ2-3
D: -
CDR3: CASSQQGGVDTQYF
DNA: TGTGCCAGCAGTCAGCAGGGGGGAGTAGATACGCAGTATTTT

size: -
V: TRBV7-3
length: 16
J: TRBJ1-1
D: -
CDR3: CASSLTDDWGDTEAFF
DNA: TGTGCCAGCAGCTTAACTGATGATTGGGGGGACACTGAAGCTTTCTTT

size: -
V: TRBV5-1
length: 16
J: TRBJ2-3
D: TRBD2
CDR3: CASSFLLAGPTDTQYF
DNA: TGCGCCAGCAGCTTCTTGTTAGCGGGGCCCACAGATACGCAGTATTTT

size: -
V: TRBV5-1
length: 15
J: TRBJ2-3
D: TRBD1
CDR3: CASSRDRVDTDTQYF
DNA: TGCGCCAGCAGCCGGGACAGGGTGGACACAGATACGCAGTATTTT

size: -
V: TRBV7-9
length: 16
J: TRBJ1-4
D: -
CDR3: CASSLYMGATNEKLFF
DNA: TGTGCCAGCAGCTTATATATGGGGGCAACTAATGAAAAACTGTTTTTT

size: -
V: TRBV7-6
length: 16
J: TRBJ2-5
D: -
CDR3: CASLPGSGIRSETQYF
DNA: TGTGCCAGCCTTCCAGGTTCTGGAATACGGTCAGAGACCCAGTACTTC

size: -
V: TRBV4-1
length: 14
J: TRBJ1-5
D: TRBD1
CDR3: CASSQEGGGRSQHF
DNA: TGCGCCAGCAGCCAAGAAGGAGGGGGCAGATCCCAGCATTTT

size: -
V: TRBV6-6
length: 15
J: TRBJ1-5
D: -
CDR3: CASRNLNGANQPQHF
DNA: TGTGCCAGCAGAAACCTGAACGGGGCCAATCAGCCCCAGCATTTT

size: -
V: TRBV19
length: 13
J: TRBJ1-1
D: -
CDR3: CASSILGNTEAFF
DNA: TGTGCCAGTAGTATTTTGGGGAACACTGAAGCTTTCTTT

size: -
V: TRBV6-6
length: 12
J: TRBJ2-1
D: -
CDR3: CATAQSYNEQFF
DNA: TGTGCCACCGCCCAGAGCTACAATGAGCAGTTCTTC

size: -
V: TRBV5-5
length: 16
J: TRBJ2-7
D: TRBD1
CDR3: CASSLVLDRGAHEQYF
DNA: TGTGCCAGCAGCTTGGTTCTGGACAGGGGAGCGCACGAGCAGTACTTC

size: -
V: TRBV9
length: 15
J: TRBJ1-1
D: TRBD1
CDR3: CASSVLGQGNTEAFF
DNA: TGTGCCAGCAGCGTCCTAGGACAGGGGAACACTGAAGCTTTCTTT

size: -
V: TRBV28
length: 11
J: TRBJ2-3
D: -
CDR3: CATDSTDTQYF
DNA: TGTGCCACAGACTCCACAGACACGCAGTATTTT

size: -
V: TRBV19
length: 15
J: TRBJ1-5
D: TRBD1
CDR3: CASSIGGQVYQPQHF
DNA: TGTGCCAGTAGTATAGGGGGACAGGTATATCAGCCCCAGCATTTT

size: -
V: TRBV4-1
length: 16
J: TRBJ1-4
D: -
CDR3: CASSQSPPGRGEKLFF
DNA: TGCGCCAGCAGCCAAAGTCCCCCCGGGAGGGGTGAAAAACTGTTTTTT

size: -
V: TRBV7-2
length: 17
J: TRBJ2-3
D: TRBD2
CDR3: CASSLASGGGGLDTQYF
DNA: TGTGCCAGCAGCTTAGCCAGCGGGGGGGGTGGCTTAGATACGCAGTATTTT

size: -
V: TRBV10-2
length: 15
J: TRBJ2-3
D: TRBD1
CDR3: CASSESTGRTDTQYF
DNA: TGCGCCAGCAGTGAGTCGACAGGGCGCACAGATACGCAGTATTTT

size: -
V: TRBV11-2
length: 13
J: TRBJ1-1
D: -
CDR3: CASSPLDRGATFF
DNA: TGTGCCAGCAGCCCCCTTGATCGGGGAGCAACTTTCTTT

size: -
V: TRBV28
length: 14
J: TRBJ1-1
D: TRBD1
CDR3: CASSTGGMNTEAFF
DNA: TGTGCCAGCAGTACAGGGGGAATGAACACTGAAGCTTTCTTT

size: -
V: TRBV27
length: 13
J: TRBJ1-2
D: -
CDR3: CASSYRASYGYTF
DNA: TGTGCCAGCAGTTACAGGGCCTCCTATGGCTACACCTTC

size: -
V: TRBV4-2
length: 15
J: TRBJ1-2
D: -
CDR3: CASSQDRSVAYGYTF
DNA: TGTGCCAGCAGCCAAGATCGGTCCGTTGCCTATGGCTACACCTTC

size: -
V: TRBV6-1
length: 13
J: TRBJ1-3
D: -
CDR3: CASRFGQFNTIYF
DNA: TGTGCCAGCAGATTTGGGCAGTTTAACACCATATATTTT

size: -
V: TRBV30
length: 14
J: TRBJ1-4
D: -
CDR3: CAWKPDSHNEKLFF
DNA: TGTGCCTGGAAGCCGGACAGCCACAATGAAAAACTGTTTTTT

size: few
V: TRBV18
length: 16
J: TRBJ1-3
D: -
CDR3: CASSVTPEVSGNTIYF
DNA: TGTGCCAGCTCAGTCACCCCGGAGGTTTCTGGAAACACCATATATTTT

size: -
V: TRBV5-6
length: 15
J: TRBJ2-5
D: TRBD2
CDR3: CASSFSGGAWETQYF
DNA: TGTGCCAGCAGCTTCAGCGGGGGGGCCTGGGAGACCCAGTACTTC

size: -
V: TRBV5-1
length: 14
J: TRBJ2-7
D: -
CDR3: CASSFWDSGYEQYF
DNA: TGCGCCAGCAGCTTTTGGGATAGCGGTTACGAGCAGTACTTC

size: -
V: TRBV6-5
length: 12
J: TRBJ1-2
D: -
CDR3: CATSEADYGYTF
DNA: TGTGCCACCAGCGAGGCGGACTATGGCTACACCTTC

size: -
V: TRBV5-1
length: 14
J: TRBJ2-5
D: TRBD2
CDR3: CASSGGGPKETQYF
DNA: TGCGCCAGCAGCGGCGGGGGGCCGAAAGAGACCCAGTACTTC

size: once
V: TRBV5-4
length: 16
J: TRBJ2-1
D: -
CDR3: CASSLASGTRNNEQFF
DNA: TGTGCCAGCAGCTTGGCCTCGGGGACAAGAAACAATGAGCAGTTCTTC

size: -
V: TRBV9
length: 11
J: TRBJ2-1
D: -
CDR3: CASSAFDEQFF
DNA: TGTGCCAGCAGCGCCTTTGATGAGCAGTTCTTC

size: -
V: TRBV7-8
length: 16
J: TRBJ2-7
D: -
CDR3: CASSLRRELTSYEQYF
DNA: TGTGCCAGCAGCTTACGCCGGGAACTTACCTCCTACGAGCAGTACTTC

size: -
V: TRBV10-2
length: 17
J: TRBJ2-2
D: TRBD2
CDR3: CATRGGSGSIRTGELFF
DNA: TGCGCCACCAGGGGGGGTAGCGGGAGTATAAGGACCGGGGAGCTGTTTTTT

size: -
V: TRBV18
length: 15
J: TRBJ2-7
D: -
CDR3: CASSPPRTAAYEQYF
DNA: TGTGCCAGCTCACCACCTAGGACAGCCGCCTACGAGCAGTACTTC

size: few
V: TRBV10-3
length: 14
J: TRBJ2-7
D: -
CDR3: CAISGGGSSYEQYF
DNA: TGTGCCATCAGTGGCGGGGGCTCCTCCTACGAGCAGTACTTC

size: -
V: TRBV14
length: 12
J: TRBJ1-1
D: -
CDR3: CASSQGNTEAFF
DNA: TGTGCCAGCAGCCAAGGGAACACTGAAGCTTTCTTT